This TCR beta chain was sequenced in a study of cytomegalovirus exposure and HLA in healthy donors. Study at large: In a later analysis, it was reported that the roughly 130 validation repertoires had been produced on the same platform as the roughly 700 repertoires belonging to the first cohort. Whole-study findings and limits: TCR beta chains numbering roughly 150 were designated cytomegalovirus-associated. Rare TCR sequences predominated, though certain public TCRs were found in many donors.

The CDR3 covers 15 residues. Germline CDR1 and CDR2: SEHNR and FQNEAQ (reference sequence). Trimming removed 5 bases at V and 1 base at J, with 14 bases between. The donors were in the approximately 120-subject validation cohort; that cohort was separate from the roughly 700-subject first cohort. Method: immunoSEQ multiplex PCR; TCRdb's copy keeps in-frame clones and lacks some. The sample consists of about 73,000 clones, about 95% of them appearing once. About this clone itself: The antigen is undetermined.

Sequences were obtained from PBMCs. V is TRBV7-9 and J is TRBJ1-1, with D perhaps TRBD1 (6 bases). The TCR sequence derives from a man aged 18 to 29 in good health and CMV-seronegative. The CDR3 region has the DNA TGTGCCAGCAGCCCCGGGGACAATAAGAACACTGAAGCTTTCTTT. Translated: CASSPGDNKNTEAFF.